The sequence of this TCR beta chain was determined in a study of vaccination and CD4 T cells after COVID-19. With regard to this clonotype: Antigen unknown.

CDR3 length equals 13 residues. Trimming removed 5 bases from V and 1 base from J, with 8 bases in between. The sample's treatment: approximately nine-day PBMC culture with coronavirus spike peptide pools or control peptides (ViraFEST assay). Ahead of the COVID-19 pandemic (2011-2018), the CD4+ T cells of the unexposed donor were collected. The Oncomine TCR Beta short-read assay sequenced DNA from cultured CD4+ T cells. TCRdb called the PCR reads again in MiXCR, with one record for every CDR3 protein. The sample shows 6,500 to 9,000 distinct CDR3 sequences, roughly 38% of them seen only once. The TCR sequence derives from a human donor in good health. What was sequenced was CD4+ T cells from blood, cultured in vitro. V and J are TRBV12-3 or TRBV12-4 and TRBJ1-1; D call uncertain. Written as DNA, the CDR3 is TGTGCCAGCAGTGCCAAAACGAACACTGAAGCTTTCTTT. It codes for CASSAKTNTEAFF.